Here is one T cell receptor (beta chain) with its context. The antigen it binds to is not known. No clone much larger than this one lies a single base away; base qualities are absent. Participants in the prospective study were enrolled through a virtual design, were aged roughly 18 to 100 years, and lived in approximately 24 United States geographic areas. To assign participants to cohorts, the prospective study relied on clinical history that participants themselves reported in a screening survey and a study questionnaire. In the prospective study, mobile phlebotomists collected whole blood, serum and a nasopharyngeal or oropharyngeal swab from each participant. Prospective study participants could optionally give additional blood draws and questionnaires over an approximately two-month period. Prospective study blood samples were shipped either frozen or at room temperature before DNA extraction.

This specimen belongs to a study of blood T cell repertoires in COVID-19 (dated by TCRdb to between 2020 and 2021). Background on the whole study: The collaborator samples originated in the United States, Italy and Spain and spanned the acute and convalescent phases of COVID-19. The repertoires were made available in a free public database intended to serve as a resource for research on the immune response to SARS-CoV-2. Samples came from the ongoing ImmuneRACE study (first 160 participants) plus 1,254 subjects from 6 global collaborators. HLA class I and class II types, where available, came from metadata supplied by the sample provider rather than from assay-based typing. The material from the prospective study consisted of cDNA or gDNA derived from T cells, B-cell-depleted T cells, or PBMCs. Deeply sampled blood TCRbeta repertoires from subjects exposed to, actively infected with, or recovered from COVID-19 were included in the dataset. A de-identified subject ID, COVID-19 status, age in years and sex were almost always included in the sample metadata. What the research found in general, with its limitations: How much clinical and demographic metadata was included differed by source and by participant, and the metadata was provided uncurated.

The immunoSEQ Assay, a bias-controlled multiplex PCR, was used to amplify TCRbeta CDR3 regions from genomic DNA. As for the original processing: The number of nucleated cells in each sample was estimated from the amplification of reference gene primers within the assay. To quantify the absolute abundance of each unique TCRbeta CDR3 rearrangement, sequence reads were collapsed and filtered. Productive Simpson clonality was computed per sample as the square root of Simpson's diversity index over productive rearrangements. TCRdb's version of the immuneACCESS table is confined to in-frame rearrangements and falls short of the full clone set. An unresolved V gene accounts for under half of the shortfall where checked; the remainder is of unknown origin. The DNA was the basis for D and trimming; V, J and clone size are from that table. The sample data list around 220,000 clones, and 80% of these were observed just once. The top ten constitute around 7% of the sample.

The origin of this receptor is a woman aged 40 to 49 with acute COVID-19. The sequencing sample was made of PBMCs or T cells enriched from blood (not recorded which).

Here the CDR3 is given as CASSPGLVSSGGELFF. The DNA is as follows: TGTGCCAGCAGCCCGGGACTAGTGTCCTCTGGCGGGGAGCTGTTTTTT. The chain links TRBV11-2 with TRBJ2-2; the central 8 bases match TRBD2. Per the germline V gene, SGHAT is the CDR1 and FQNNGV is the CDR2. From V the trimming removes 5 bases and from J it removes 7 bases, while the gene matches leave 12 bases of the junction unaccounted for. The CDR3, from cysteine to phenylalanine, totals 16 residues. Left in the record is the CDR3 DNA by itself, 48 bases read in frame from the first base.